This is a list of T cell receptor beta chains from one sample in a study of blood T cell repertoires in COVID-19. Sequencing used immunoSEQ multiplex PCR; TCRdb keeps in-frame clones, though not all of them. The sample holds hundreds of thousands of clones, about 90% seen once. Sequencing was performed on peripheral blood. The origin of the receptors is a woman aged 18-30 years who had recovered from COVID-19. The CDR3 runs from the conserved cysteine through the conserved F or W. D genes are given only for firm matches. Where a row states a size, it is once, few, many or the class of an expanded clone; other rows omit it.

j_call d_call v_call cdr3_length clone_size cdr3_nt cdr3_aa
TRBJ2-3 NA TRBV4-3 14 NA TGCGCCAGCAGCCACCGGGACATGGCTGATACGCAGTATTTT CASSHRDMADTQYF
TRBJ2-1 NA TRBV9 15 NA TGTGCCAGCAGCGCCGACGCTAGTCTGGGCAATGAGCAGTTCTTC CASSADASLGNEQFF
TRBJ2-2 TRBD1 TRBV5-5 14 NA TGTGCCAGCAGCTTAACAGGGGTCACCGGGGAGCTGTTTTTT CASSLTGVTGELFF
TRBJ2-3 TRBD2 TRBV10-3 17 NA TGTGCCATCAGTGAGTCGGCGGCTAGCGGATACACAGATACGCAGTATTTT CAISESAASGYTDTQYF
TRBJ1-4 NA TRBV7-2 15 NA TGTGCCAGCAGCTTAGCATCAGGCCTTAATGAAAAACTGTTTTTT CASSLASGLNEKLFF
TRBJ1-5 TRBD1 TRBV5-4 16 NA TGTGCCAGCAGCAGGCTGGAGGACAGGGGTCGCCAGCCCCAGCATTTT CASSRLEDRGRQPQHF
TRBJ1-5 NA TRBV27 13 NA TGTGCCAGCAGGGGGGCAGTGCATCAGCCCCAGCATTTT CASRGAVHQPQHF
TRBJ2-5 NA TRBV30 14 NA TGTGCCTGGAGTGTGGTCCAGGCCCAAGGAACCCAGTACTTC CAWSVVQAQGTQYF
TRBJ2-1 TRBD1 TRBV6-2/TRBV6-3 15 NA TGTGCCAGCAGTTACGGGACAGGGGGAGGCAATGAGCAGTTCTTC CASSYGTGGGNEQFF
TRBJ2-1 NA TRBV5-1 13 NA TGCGCCAGCAGCTTGGAAACGGGCAATGAGCAGTTCTTC CASSLETGNEQFF
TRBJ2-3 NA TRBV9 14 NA TGTGCCAGCAGCGATACCGGGGGAGGAGATACGCAGTATTTT CASSDTGGGDTQYF
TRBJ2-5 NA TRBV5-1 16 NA TGCGCCAGCAGTCCCAACCCGGGCCCGCGAGGGGAGACCCAGTACTTC CASSPNPGPRGETQYF
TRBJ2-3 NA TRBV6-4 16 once TGTGCCAGCAGGGCCCTGTCCCGAAAACACACAGATACGCAGTATTTT CASRALSRKHTDTQYF
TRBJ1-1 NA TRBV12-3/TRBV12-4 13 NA TGTGCCAGCAGTTTAGGGGGGCTCACTGAAGCTTTCTTT CASSLGGLTEAFF
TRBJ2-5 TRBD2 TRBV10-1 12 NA TGCTCTCAGTCGGGGGGGCAAGAGACCCAGTACTTC CSQSGGQETQYF
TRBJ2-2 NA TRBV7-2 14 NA TGTGCCAGCAGCTTATCCCCTATGGCCGGGGAGCTGTTTTTT CASSLSPMAGELFF
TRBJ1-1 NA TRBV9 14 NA TGTGCCAGCAGCGTAGGGCGGGTGGTCACTGAAGCTTTCTTT CASSVGRVVTEAFF
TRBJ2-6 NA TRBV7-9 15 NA TGTGCCAGCAGCTTGAGGGAAGCTGGGGCCAACGTCCTGACTTTC CASSLREAGANVLTF
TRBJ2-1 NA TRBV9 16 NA TGTGCCAGCAGCGTTAGCGGGACAGTTTCCTACAATGAGCAGTTCTTC CASSVSGTVSYNEQFF
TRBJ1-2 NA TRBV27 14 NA TGTGCCAGCAGTTTAACACAGCAGAACTATGGCTACACCTTC CASSLTQQNYGYTF
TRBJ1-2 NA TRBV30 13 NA TGTGCCTGGAACCGCGGGACCTTGGTTGGCTACACCTTC CAWNRGTLVGYTF
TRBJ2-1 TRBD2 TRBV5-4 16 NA TGTGCCAGCAGCTTGGAACTAGCGTTAAAGGGAGATGAGCAGTTCTTC CASSLELALKGDEQFF
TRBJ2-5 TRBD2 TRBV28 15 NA TGTGCCAGCAATATACTAGCGGGAGGACAAGAGACCCAGTACTTC CASNILAGGQETQYF
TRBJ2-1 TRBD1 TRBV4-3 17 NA TGCGCCAGCAGCCAAGCCCTAAAGGGGGCTCCCTACAATGAGCAGTTCTTC CASSQALKGAPYNEQFF
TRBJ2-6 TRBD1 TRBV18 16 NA TGTGCCAGTACCGGGACAGGCAACTCTGGGGCCAACGTCCTGACTTTC CASTGTGNSGANVLTF
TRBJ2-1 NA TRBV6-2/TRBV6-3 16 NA TGTGCCAGCAGTTACTTAAGCCGACTAGACTACAATGAGCAGTTCTTC CASSYLSRLDYNEQFF
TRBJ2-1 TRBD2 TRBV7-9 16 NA TGTGCCAGCAGCTCCTCAGCGGGAGGGATATACAATGAGCAGTTCTTC CASSSSAGGIYNEQFF
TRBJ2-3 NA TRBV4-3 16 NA TGCGCCAGCAGCCAAGAGACTGAACCTAGCACAGATACGCAGTATTTT CASSQETEPSTDTQYF
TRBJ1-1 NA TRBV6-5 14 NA TGTGCCAGCAGTTACTCGAACAGGAACACTGAAGCTTTCTTT CASSYSNRNTEAFF
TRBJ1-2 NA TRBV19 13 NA TGTGCCAGTAGTTCTACACAGGCAGCAGGCTACACCTTC CASSSTQAAGYTF
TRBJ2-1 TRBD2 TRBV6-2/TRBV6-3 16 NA TGTGCCAGCAGTTATTCCGGGACTAGCGGCTACAATGAGCAGTTCTTC CASSYSGTSGYNEQFF
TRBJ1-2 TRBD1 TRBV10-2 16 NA TGCGCCAGCACACAAAGGGGGGACAGGGGTAACTATGGCTACACCTTC CASTQRGDRGNYGYTF
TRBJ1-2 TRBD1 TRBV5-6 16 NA TGTGCCAGCAGTAAGGGACAGGGGAAAGGTGGCTATGGCTACACCTTC CASSKGQGKGGYGYTF
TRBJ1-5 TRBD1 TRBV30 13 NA TGTGCCTACAGACAGGGGACGAGTCAGCCCCAGCATTTT CAYRQGTSQPQHF
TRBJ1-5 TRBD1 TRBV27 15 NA TGTGCCAGCAGTTTATCCACAGGGGTGGGTCAGCCCCAGCATTTT CASSLSTGVGQPQHF
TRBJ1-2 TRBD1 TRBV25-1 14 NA TGTGCCAGCAGTGTGGGACAGGGGAGTGATGGCTACACCTTC CASSVGQGSDGYTF
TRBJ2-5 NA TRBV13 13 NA TGTGCCAGCAGCTTAGGCAGGGTGGAGACCCAGTACTTC CASSLGRVETQYF
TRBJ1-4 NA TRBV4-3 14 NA TGCGCCAGCAGCCCACGACGGAGTAATGAAAAACTGTTTTTT CASSPRRSNEKLFF
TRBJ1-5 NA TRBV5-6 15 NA TGTGCCAGCAGCTCCAACAAGGGGGTATATTCGGCCCAGCATTTT CASSSNKGVYSAQHF
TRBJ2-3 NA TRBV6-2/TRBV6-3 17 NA TGTGCCAGCAGTCAGCCCATCAGGGGAACACACTTAGATACGCAGTATTTT CASSQPIRGTHLDTQYF
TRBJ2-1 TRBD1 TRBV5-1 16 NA TGCGCCAGCACCATACTGGGACAGGGGAATAACAATGAGCAGTTCTTC CASTILGQGNNNEQFF
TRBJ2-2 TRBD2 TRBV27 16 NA TGTGCCAGCACCCAATTGGGGCTAGCGGGCACCGGGGAGCTGTTTTTT CASTQLGLAGTGELFF
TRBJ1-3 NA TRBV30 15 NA TGTGCCTGGAGATCAGGGGCTTTAGCTGGAAACACCATATATTTT CAWRSGALAGNTIYF
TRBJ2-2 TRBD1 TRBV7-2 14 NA TGTGCCAGCAGCTCCCTCAGGGGGAGCGGGGAGCTGTTTTTT CASSSLRGSGELFF
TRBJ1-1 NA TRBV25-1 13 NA TGTGCCAGCAATGAACAGGGAGGATCTGAAGCTTTCTTT CASNEQGGSEAFF
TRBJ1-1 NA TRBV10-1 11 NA TGCGCCAGCGCGGGGAACACTGAAGCTTTCTTT CASAGNTEAFF
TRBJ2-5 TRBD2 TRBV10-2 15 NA TGCGCTGCCGGGGGGACGACAGATTTTGGAGAGACCCAGTACTTC CAAGGTTDFGETQYF
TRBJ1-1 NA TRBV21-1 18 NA TGTGCCAGCAGCAAAGGGGGGACAGGGACTACGGTTTACACTGAAGCTTTCTTT CASSKGGTGTTVYTEAFF
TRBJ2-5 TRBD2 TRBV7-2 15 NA TGTGCCAGCAGCTACCAAGCGGGAGTCGGGGAGACCCAGTACTTC CASSYQAGVGETQYF
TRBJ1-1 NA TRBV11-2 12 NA TGTGCCAGCAGCCCCGGCGGCGCTGAAGCTTTCTTT CASSPGGAEAFF
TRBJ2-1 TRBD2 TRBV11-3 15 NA TGTGCCAGCAGCTTAGATGGACTAGCGGACAATGAGCAGTTCTTC CASSLDGLADNEQFF
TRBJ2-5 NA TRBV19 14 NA TGTGCCAGTAGTATTGGAGGAGCAAGAGAGACCCAGTACTTC CASSIGGARETQYF
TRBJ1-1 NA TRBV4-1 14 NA TGCGCCAGCAGCCAAGCCTCCTTTCCCAGTGAAGCTTTCTTT CASSQASFPSEAFF
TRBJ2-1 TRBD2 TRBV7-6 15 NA TGTGCCAGCAGCCTGGGACTAGCGGGGTCCCATGAGCAGTTCTTC CASSLGLAGSHEQFF
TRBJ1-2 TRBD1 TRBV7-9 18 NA TGTGCCAGCAGCTTGTCTACCGGGACAGGGGTATATTTAATTGGCTACACCTTC CASSLSTGTGVYLIGYTF
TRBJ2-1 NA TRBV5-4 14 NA TGTGCCAGCAGCTTGTCGAGCAGGGACAATGAGCAGTTCTTC CASSLSSRDNEQFF
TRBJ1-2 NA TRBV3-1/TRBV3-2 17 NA TGTGCCAGCAGCCAAGACGGCACCGGGGGGAGGGACTATGGCTACACCTTC CASSQDGTGGRDYGYTF
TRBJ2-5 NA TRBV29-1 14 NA TGCAGCGTTGACCGGCGCCCAGGGGCGGAGACCCAGTACTTC CSVDRRPGAETQYF
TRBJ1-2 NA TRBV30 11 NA TGTGCCTGCGGACTAGCGAGGGGCTACACCTTC CACGLARGYTF